This T cell receptor (beta chain) was sequenced for a study of cytomegalovirus exposure and HLA in healthy donors. The study's findings and limits: Some public TCRs appeared in many individuals, while most sequences were rare. In vitro, three CMV-associated chains proved specific for CMV antigens. Subsequent analysis revealed that first-cohort TCR clusters tended to co-occur in the approximately 120 validation repertoires. Among TCR beta chains, those listed as cytomegalovirus-associated numbered around 180.

Assay used: immunoSEQ multiplex PCR; TCRdb lists only in-frame clones, some missing. This repertoire shows approximately 190,000 clones, 84% found once; its top ten account for roughly 7%. For this clone: Its antigen is currently unknown.

The CDR3 totals 14 residues. V was pared by 4 bases and J by 9 bases, with 7 bases of the junction left unmatched. Germline V CDR1 and CDR2: LNHDA, SQIVND (reference sequence). This receptor was identified in a man in his late teens or twenties in good health and CMV-seropositive. Sequenced sample: PBMCs. This chain links TRBV19 with TRBJ1-5; 9 bases line up with TRBD1. The chain's CDR3 is CASSTDRGSRPQHF. For the CDR3, the DNA is TGTGCCAGTAGTACTGACAGGGGGTCAAGGCCCCAGCATTTT.